This entry lists 22 T cell receptor beta chains sequenced from one sample in a study of beta chain features in type 1 diabetes. Reverse transcription of all isolated RNA meant that expressed TCRB transcripts were sequenced. Produced via immunoSEQ multiplex PCR; TCRdb's table is partial and in-frame only. The data show approximately 300,000 clones, with approximately 10% seen just once and around 0.015% held by the top ten. The sample consisted of naive CD4+ T cells from blood. The receptors come from a woman aged 30 to 39 in good health.

This rearrangement joins TRBV4-3 to TRBJ2-1; 8 bases match TRBD2. CDR3 size: 16 residues. With V trimmed by 4 bases and J by 1 base, 6 bases remained unmatched. CDR1 is LGHNA and CDR2 is YSLEER in the germline V gene. CDR3 protein: CASSPGAGVSYNEQFF. Here the CDR3 DNA reads TGCGCCAGCAGCCCCGGAGCGGGAGTATCCTACAATGAGCAGTTCTTC.

The chain joins TRBV28 to TRBJ2-2; TRBD1 aligns across 7 bases. CDR3 length: 13 amino acids. V shed 8 bases, J shed 7 bases, and the junction held 7 bases outside the gene matches. Germline lookup yields CDR1 MDHEN and CDR2 SYDVKM. CDR3 region: CASRRGPLGELFF. CDR3 nucleotide sequence: TGTGCCAGCCGAAGGGGGCCGCTCGGGGAGCTGTTTTTT.

Comments on this clone: The same CDR3 is also encoded by other DNA sequences in this sample. The rearrangement uses TRBV18 and TRBJ1-4, with 8 bases identical to TRBD1. Trimming took 0 bases from V and 8 from J; bases not matched to a gene: 5. The CDR3 totals 15 residues. From germline, CDR1 is KGHSH and CDR2 LQKENI. CDR3 amino acids: CASSPPGQGGEKLFF. The CDR3 DNA reads as TGTGCCAGCTCACCACCCGGACAGGGTGGAGAAAAACTGTTTTTT.

This chain links TRBV4-3 with TRBJ1-1, with 9 bases matching TRBD1. The trim removed 6 bases at V and 5 bases at J, leaving 13 bases unmatched. Germline-derived CDR1 and CDR2 are LGHNA and YSLEER. The CDR3 has 16 residues. The CDR3 reads CASRRTGGGVRTEAFF. CDR3 in DNA: TGCGCCAGCAGACGAACAGGGGGCGGTGTAAGGACTGAAGCTTTCTTT.

The chain combines TRBV11-2 with TRBJ2-6, with 10 bases fitting TRBD1. The CDR3 extends over 17 amino acids. With 7 bases clipped from V and 0 bases from J, the junction kept 6 bases outside the gene matches. Germline V gene sequence: CDR1 SGHAT, CDR2 FQNNGV. DNA of the CDR3: TGTGCCAGCACCTCCGGGACAGGGGTCTCTGGGGCCAACGTCCTGACTTTC. Its protein is CASTSGTGVSGANVLTF.

The chain recombines TRBV28 with TRBJ2-4; 9 bases match TRBD2. The CDR3 is 15 amino acids. V trimming: 3 bases; J trimming: 8 bases; junction bases outside the gene matches: 8. Germline lookup yields CDR1 MDHEN and CDR2 SYDVKM. The CDR3 coding sequence is TGTGCCAGCAGTTTGGCGGGAGGGCCGGCATACATTCAGTACTTC. Translation: CASSLAGGPAYIQYF.

This CDR3 is CASSRDRPYTEAFF. Here the CDR3 DNA reads TGTGCCAGCAGCCGAGACAGACCTTACACTGAAGCTTTCTTT. This chain connects TRBV27 to TRBJ1-1; maybe TRBD1 (5 bases). Germline assignment: CDR1 MNHEY and CDR2 SMNVEV (reference sequence). Trimming took 6 bases from V and 3 from J, leaving 14 bases between them. The CDR3 totals 14 residues.

The chain joins TRBV5-1 to TRBJ2-7; D possibly corresponds to TRBD2 (7 bases). This CDR3 is built from 15 residues. Germline V gene data show CDR1 as SGHRS and CDR2 as YFSETQ. The ends were cut back, 7 bases at V and 1 base at J, with 18 bases in the middle. CDR3 sequence: CASAKGGSGSYEQYF. In nucleotides, the CDR3 is TGCGCCAGCGCCAAGGGGGGGAGTGGTTCCTACGAGCAGTACTTC.

This clone was counted between two and nine times. The chain joins TRBV21-1 to TRBJ2-3; TRBD2, the table's D call, was not compared with the DNA. TRBV21-1 is marked as a pseudogene. The CDR3 consists of 20 residues. The DNA for the CDR3 is TGTGCCAGCAGCAACGCCGCGGCAGGGGGCGTGCGGGAGGGCCAAGATACGCAGTATTTT. Its translation is CASSNAAAGGVREGQDTQYF.

The V call is TRBV9, the J call TRBJ2-1, with 9 bases matching TRBD2. The V and J ends lost 3 bases and 2 bases, in that order; junction bases with no gene match: 3. Germline V gives CDR1 SGDLS, CDR2 YYNGEE. The CDR3 runs to 15 residues. In nucleotides, the CDR3 is TGTGCCAGCAGCGCCGCGGGGGGGGCCTACAATGAGCAGTTCTTC. Translated, it gives CASSAAGGAYNEQFF.

The chain has TRBV15 and TRBJ2-7; 7 bases align to TRBD1. J lost 3 bases, V lost 5 bases, and 10 bases had no gene match. Germline V gene data show CDR1 as LNHNV and CDR2 as YYDKDF (reference sequence). The CDR3 has 15 amino acids. The CDR3 here is CATSPRQGTIYEQYF. DNA of the CDR3: TGTGCCACCAGCCCCCGACAGGGCACTATCTACGAGCAGTACTTC.

The chain recombines TRBV13 with TRBJ2-5; D not resolved. CDR1 PRHDT and CDR2 FYEKMQ come from the germline V gene (reference sequence). This CDR3 contains 14 residues. The germline V and J ends were trimmed by 2 bases and 4 bases, with 11 bases remaining between them. The CDR3 sequence: CASSLWLVRETQYF. The CDR3 DNA is TGTGCCAGCAGCTTATGGCTAGTTAGAGAGACCCAGTACTTC. Together with reference TRBV13 and TRBJ2-5, the CDR3 gives the full variable domain: AAGVIQSPRHLIKEKRETATLKCYPIPRHDTVYWYQQGPGQDPQFLISFYEKMQSDKGSIPDRFSAQQFSDYHSELNMSSLELGDSALYFCASSLWLVRETQYFGPGTRLLVL.

This clone was counted a few times. The same CDR3 can be traced to other DNA sequences in this sample. The gene calls are TRBV7-9 and TRBJ2-3; D is undetermined. The CDR3 is 12 amino acids. V lost 5 bases, J lost 0 bases, and 3 bases lay in between. Per germline, CDR1 SEHNR and CDR2 FQNEAQ (reference sequence). CDR3 loop: CASSPSTDTQYF. For the CDR3, the DNA is TGTGCCAGCAGCCCTAGCACAGATACGCAGTATTTT.

This clone was counted between two and nine times. V and J are TRBV28 and TRBJ2-1; 12 nucleotides line up with TRBD2. Looked up from germline, CDR1 is MDHEN and CDR2 is SYDVKM. The CDR3 has 15 residues. J was trimmed by 8 bases and V by 8 bases; bases with no gene match: 10. The CDR3 region is CASSWTSGMRDEQFF. The CDR3 DNA is TGTGCCAGCTCTTGGACTAGCGGGATGAGGGATGAGCAGTTCTTC.

This chain connects TRBV4-3 to TRBJ1-2; TRBD1 aligns across 9 bases. V lost 5 bases, J lost 6 bases, and 10 bases stayed unmatched. This CDR3 has 15 amino acids. Germline V CDR1 and CDR2: LGHNA, YSLEER. In DNA, the CDR3 is TGCGCCAGCAGCTTACGGGACAGGGTCTTACATGGCTACACCTTC. It specifies CASSLRDRVLHGYTF.

This clone came up a few times. The genes are TRBV7-9 and TRBJ2-7, with D maybe TRBD1 (5 bases). The CDR3 is made up of 15 amino acids. CDR1 and CDR2 (germline): SEHNR, FQNEAQ (reference sequence). V lost 3 bases and J lost 0, with 12 bases in between. The CDR3 sequence: CASSFAGKSSYEQYF. The DNA for the CDR3 is TGTGCCAGCAGCTTTGCAGGGAAAAGCTCCTACGAGCAGTACTTC.

J is TRBJ1-5 and V is TRBV4-3; a weak D match, TRBD1 (5 bases). V lost 1 base and J 3 bases, leaving 10 bases between the germline ends. The CDR3 extends over 15 amino acids. Germline loops: CDR1 LGHNA, CDR2 YSLEER. For the CDR3, the DNA is TGCGCCAGCAGCCAAGGTAGACAGCTCAATCAGCCCCAGCATTTT. Encoded protein: CASSQGRQLNQPQHF.

The sample holds a few counts of this clone. Compared with germline, one end of the junction differs, possibly owing to a read error. The V and J genes are TRBV30 and TRBJ2-5, with TRBD2 matching over 16 bases. The CDR3 extends over 15 amino acids. Per the germline V gene, CDR1 is GTSNPN and CDR2 is SVGIG (reference sequence). CDR3 bases: TGCAGTTTGGGACTAGCGGGAGGGCCCAAGGAGACCCAGTACTTC. This sequence encodes CSLGLAGGPKETQYF.

The J gene is TRBJ2-2, the V gene TRBV11-2, with D maybe TRBD1 (7 bases). CDR3 length: 15 amino acids. Germline CDR1 and CDR2: SGHAT and FQNNGV. V lost 5 bases and J lost 6, with 16 bases in between. CDR3 sequence reads: CASSPGGNVPGELFF. In nucleotides, the CDR3 is TGTGCCAGCAGCCCAGGGGGGAATGTCCCCGGGGAGCTGTTTTTT.

This clone was recorded a few times. This chain joins TRBV28 and TRBJ2-1; TRBD1 is a possible D gene (6 bases). This CDR3 is 9 amino acids long. V lost 8 bases, J lost 10 bases, and 6 bases lay in between. CDR1 is MDHEN, CDR2 SYDVKM, per germline. CDR3 in DNA: TGTGCCAGCGGGGGCGAGCAGTTCTTC. Protein product: CASGGEQFF.

This clone was detected a few times. This chain uses TRBV6-1 with TRBJ2-1; TRBD2 aligns across 9 bases. Germline CDR1 MNHNS, CDR2 SASEGT. The V gene end was trimmed by 8 bases and the J gene end by 6 bases; junction bases not matched to a gene: 11. The CDR3 has 15 amino acids. CDR3 residues: CASLGPLAGVNEQFF. DNA for the CDR3: TGTGCCAGCCTCGGACCATTAGCGGGAGTCAATGAGCAGTTCTTC.

This clone was counted a few times. The chain has TRBV29-1 and TRBJ2-7; 8 nucleotides agree with TRBD1. CDR1 and CDR2 (germline): SQVTM, ANQGSEA. CDR3 length: 13 residues. Trimming at V came to 4 bases and at J to 3 bases, leaving 5 bases not matched to a gene. CDR3 sequence (DNA): TGCAGCGTTGCTGGACAGGGTAGCTACGAGCAGTACTTC. Amino acids: CSVAGQGSYEQYF.